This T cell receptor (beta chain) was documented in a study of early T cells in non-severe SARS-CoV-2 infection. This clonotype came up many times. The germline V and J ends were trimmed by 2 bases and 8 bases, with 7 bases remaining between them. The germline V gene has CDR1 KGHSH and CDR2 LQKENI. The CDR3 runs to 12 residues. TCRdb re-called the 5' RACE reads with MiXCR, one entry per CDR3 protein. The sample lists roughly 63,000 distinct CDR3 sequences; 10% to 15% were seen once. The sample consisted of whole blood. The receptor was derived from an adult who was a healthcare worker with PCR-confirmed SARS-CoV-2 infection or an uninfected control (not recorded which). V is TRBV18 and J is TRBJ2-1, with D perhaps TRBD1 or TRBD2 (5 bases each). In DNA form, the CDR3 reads TGTGCCAGCTCACCAAGGGACGATGAGCAGTTCTTC. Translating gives CASSPRDDEQFF. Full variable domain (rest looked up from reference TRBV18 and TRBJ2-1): NAGVMQNPRHLVRRRGQEARLRCSPMKGHSHVYWYRQLPEEGLKFMVYLQKENIIDESGMPKERFSAEFPKEGPSILRIQQVVRGDSAAYFCASSPRDDEQFFGPGTRLTVL.